A single sample gave rise to the 4 T cell receptor beta chains below, sequenced in a study of regulatory T cells in long-lasting Graves disease. TCR beta libraries were built with iRepertoire HTBI primers and Arm-PCR of CDR3 regions. TCRdb independently ran MiXCR on the multiplex PCR reads; one entry per CDR3 protein. This sample has roughly 220,000 distinct CDR3 sequences, with roughly 18% found just once. The sample's time point: newly diagnosed GD, antithyroid drugs for less than 3 months. PBMCs were the source of the RNA used for TCR sequencing. This specimen consisted of peripheral blood mononuclear cells (PBMCs), obtained at new diagnosis, from a patient treated with antithyroid drugs. All receptors come from a female donor with Graves disease.

This clonotype has a count of ten or more. V usage is TRBV20-1 and J usage is TRBJ2-5; 7 bases map to TRBD2. Trimming at V came to 6 bases and at J to 4 bases, leaving 17 bases not matched to a gene. The CDR3 is 16 amino acids. Germline V gives CDR1 DFQATT, CDR2 SNEGSKA (reference sequence). The CDR3 spells CSAKLNSGLPVETQYF. DNA of the CDR3: TGCAGTGCCAAACTCAACTCGGGACTACCCGTAGAGACCCAGTACTTC.

This chain links TRBV11-2 with TRBJ2-7, with TRBD2 identical over 13 bases. J gave up 6 bases and V 5 bases, and 13 bases lay outside the gene matches. CDR1 is SGHAT and CDR2 is FQNNGV in the germline V gene. The CDR3 extends over 17 amino acids. This chain's CDR3 is CASSAELAGGPWGEQYF. The CDR3 nucleotides read TGTGCCAGCAGCGCAGAACTAGCGGGAGGGCCCTGGGGCGAGCAGTACTTC.

This clonotype was seen at least ten times. The chain uses TRBV28 and TRBJ1-5; 7 bases line up with TRBD1. The CDR3 length is 14 residues. CDR1 is MDHEN, CDR2 SYDVKM, per germline. The trim removed 5 bases at V and 6 bases at J, leaving 7 bases unmatched. In DNA, the CDR3 is TGTGCCAGCAGTACCCGGACAGGTATTCAGCCCCAGCATTTT. Protein sequence: CASSTRTGIQPQHF.

This clonotype was seen repeatedly, ten times or more. This chain joins TRBV3-1 and TRBJ2-1; TRBD2 matches 9 bases. V shed 2 bases and J 7 bases; nucleotides not matched to a gene: 6. CDR1 is LGHDT, CDR2 YNNKEL, per germline (reference sequence). The CDR3 extends over 15 amino acids. In DNA form, the CDR3 reads TGTGCCAGCAGCCAAAGACTAGCGGAAAAGAATGAGCAGTTCTTC. Translated: CASSQRLAEKNEQFF.